This T cell receptor beta chain came from a study of graft-versus-host responses after intestinal transplantation. Study summary: The whole recipient group had anti-thymocyte globulin induction followed by tacrolimus and steroids for around 3 years.

Study conclusions and caveats: Some GvH clones were seen earlier in gut or blood, suggesting intestinal origin.

Germline CDR1 WNHNN, CDR2 SYGVQD (reference sequence). V lost 3 bases to trimming and J lost 0 bases, with 9 bases between them. This CDR3 is 16 amino acids long. TCRdb keeps only in-frame clones here, not all; method: immunoSEQ multiplex PCR. The sample includes about 59,000 clones, about 94% of them seen just once. Points on this clone: Its antigen is unknown.

This specimen consisted of unstimulated CD4+ T cells sorted from spleen or lymph node cells, obtained before transplant. This chain links TRBV10-1 with TRBJ2-6; D gene unclear. This sequence originates from a human donor who was the organ donor for an intestinal transplant. CDR3 coding DNA: TGCGCCAGCAGTGATAAATGCCGCTCTGGGGCCAACGTCCTGACTTTC. This codes for CASSDKCRSGANVLTF.